The 27 T cell receptor beta chains given below trace back to one sample, sequenced in a study of identical twins. TCRdb reprocessed the 5' RACE reads via MiXCR and lists one record per CDR3 protein. The repertoire holds 500,000 to 550,000 distinct CDR3 sequences, with 20% to 25% as singletons. These data also formed part of another study, on yellow fever vaccine responses in identical twins.

The sequenced material came from CD4+ T cells sorted from blood. These receptors were obtained from a woman between 18 and 30 years old in good health.

The rearrangement joins TRBV5-6 to TRBJ1-2; no firm D call. Germline CDR1 is SGHDT and CDR2 is YYEEEE. The V end was cut by 4 bases, the J end by 5 bases, with 18 bases between. The CDR3 contains 15 residues. Written as DNA, the CDR3 is TGTGCCAGCAGCCAATGGGTCTCAATTCCGTATGGCTACACCTTC. This translates into CASSQWVSIPYGYTF.

In this sample, this clonotype turned up a few times. The CDR3, as DNA: TGTGCCAGCTCACCTTTCGGCTCCCTCCGCGAGCAGTACTTC. Protein product: CASSPFGSLREQYF. This chain links TRBV18 with TRBJ2-7; D not resolved. The CDR3 has 14 residues. The V and J ends lost 3 bases and 6 bases respectively, with 15 bases between them. Germline V lookup: CDR1 KGHSH, CDR2 LQKENI.

V gene TRBV5-1 combines with J gene TRBJ2-1; 7 bases map to TRBD1. The CDR3 is 15 residues long. CDR1 is SGHRS and CDR2 is YFSETQ in the germline V gene. V lost 3 bases to trimming and J lost 5 bases; unmatched junction nucleotides: 8. CDR3 protein: CASSSPGQTNNEQFF. The CDR3 DNA sequence: TGCGCCAGCAGCTCCCCGGGACAGACAAACAATGAGCAGTTCTTC.

The chain couples TRBV28 to TRBJ2-7; maybe TRBD1 (7 bases). From germline, CDR1 is MDHEN and CDR2 SYDVKM. V shed 7 bases and J shed 6 bases, with 22 bases lying between them. This CDR3 comprises 15 residues. The CDR3 nucleotides read TGTGCCAGCACCCCTCTCAGGGGGGTTTTTAGCGAGCAGTACTTC. Translated, it gives CASTPLRGVFSEQYF.

This clonotype appeared a few times. This rearrangement joins TRBV3-1 to TRBJ1-2; D remains unclear. CDR3 length: 12 amino acids. V gave up 4 bases and J gave up 6 bases, with 9 bases separating them. Per germline, CDR1 LGHDT and CDR2 YNNKEL (reference sequence). CDR3 nucleotide sequence: TGTGCCAGCAGCCGTAACCAGGATGGCTACACCTTC. Translating it yields CASSRNQDGYTF. The full variable domain, its missing parts supplied by reference TRBV3-1 and TRBJ1-2, is DTAVSQTPKYLVTQMGNDKSIKCEQNLGHDTMYWYKQDSKKFLKIMFSYNNKELIINETVPNRFSPKSPDKAHLNLHINSLELGDSAVYFCASSRNQDGYTFGSGTRLTVV.

This clonotype was observed a few times. The chain couples TRBV20-1 to TRBJ2-1; TRBD2 aligns across 9 bases. This CDR3 is built from 16 residues. Germline values: CDR1 DFQATT, CDR2 SNEGSKA (reference sequence). J was trimmed by 2 bases and V by 5 bases; bases with no gene match: 10. CDR3: CSAPVAGAPAYNEQFF. The CDR3 DNA reads as TGCAGTGCTCCAGTAGCGGGAGCCCCCGCCTACAATGAGCAGTTCTTC.

In this sample, this clonotype turned up once. The chain recombines TRBV6-2 or TRBV6-3 with TRBJ2-4; 11 nucleotides agree with TRBD1. CDR3 length: 14 amino acids. J gave up 2 bases and V 10 bases, and 4 bases lay outside the gene matches. Germline V gene lookup returns CDR1 MNHEY and CDR2 SVGEGT. Here the CDR3 reads CATRTGGTKNIQYF. The CDR3 region has the DNA TGTGCCACCCGGACAGGGGGCACCAAAAACATTCAGTACTTC.

At least ten counts were recorded for this clonotype. The genes are TRBV3-1 and TRBJ1-6; unclear D gene. CDR1 is LGHDT and CDR2 is YNNKEL in the germline V gene (reference sequence). Trimming removed 2 bases at V and 7 bases at J, with 15 bases between. The CDR3 is made up of 16 amino acids. DNA of the CDR3: TGTGCCAGCAGCCAACTCGGGGAATTGGAGAATTCACCCCTCCACTTT. This codes for CASSQLGELENSPLHF. Full variable domain (missing parts from reference TRBV3-1 and TRBJ1-6): DTAVSQTPKYLVTQMGNDKSIKCEQNLGHDTMYWYKQDSKKFLKIMFSYNNKELIINETVPNRFSPKSPDKAHLNLHINSLELGDSAVYFCASSQLGELENSPLHFGNGTRLTVT.

The rearrangement links TRBV5-1 to TRBJ2-5; 9 bases fit TRBD1. Germline assignment: CDR1 SGHRS and CDR2 YFSETQ. With V trimmed by 4 bases and J by 1 base, 5 bases remained unmatched. This CDR3 is 15 amino acids long. CDR3 in amino acids: CASSDGQGIQETQYF. The CDR3 region has the DNA TGCGCCAGCAGCGACGGACAGGGGATCCAAGAGACCCAGTACTTC.

The genes are TRBV19 and TRBJ2-2; possibly TRBD1 for D (5 bases). Between the trimmed V and J ends, which lost 8 bases and 3 bases, there was a span of 19 bases. The CDR3 is 16 amino acids. Germline-derived CDR1 and CDR2 are LNHDA and SQIVND (reference sequence). The CDR3 region is CASLGWDKGDTGELFF. Here the CDR3 DNA reads TGTGCCAGTTTGGGTTGGGATAAAGGGGACACCGGGGAGCTGTTTTTT.

The CDR3 DNA reads TGTGCCAGCAGCCCCGGACAGGGTAATTGGCCCCAGCATTTT. Translated, it gives CASSPGQGNWPQHF. This chain links TRBV7-2 with TRBJ1-5; 8 bases are a match to TRBD1. The CDR3 has 14 amino acids. Per the germline V gene, CDR1 is SGHTA and CDR2 is FQGNSA. With V trimmed by 5 bases and J by 9 bases, 9 bases remained unmatched. Full variable domain (outside the CDR3, taken from reference TRBV7-2 and TRBJ1-5): GAGVSQSPSNKVTEKGKDVELRCDPISGHTALYWYRQSLGQGLEFLIYFQGNSAPDKSGLPSDRFSAERTGGSVSTLTIQRTQQEDSAVYLCASSPGQGNWPQHFGDGTRLSIL.

The chain joins TRBV4-1 to TRBJ2-2; TRBD1 matches at 9 bases. With V trimmed by 0 bases and J by 4 bases, 3 bases remained unmatched. Looked up from germline, CDR1 is MGHRA and CDR2 is YSYEKL. The CDR3 runs 16 residues. This CDR3 reads CASSQEGQGTTGELFF. The CDR3 nucleotides are TGCGCCAGCAGCCAAGAAGGACAGGGGACCACCGGGGAGCTGTTTTTT.

The genes are TRBV20-1 and TRBJ1-1, with TRBD1 matching 7 bases. This CDR3 region has 13 residues. The germline V gene has CDR1 DFQATT and CDR2 SNEGSKA (reference sequence). The ends lost 8 bases at V and 2 bases at J; junction bases unmatched: 8. CDR3 residues: CSSSTGQNTEAFF. Written as DNA, the CDR3 is TGCAGTTCGTCGACAGGGCAAAACACTGAAGCTTTCTTT.

V and J are TRBV5-6 and TRBJ2-4; D is ambiguous. V lost 2 bases and J 0 bases, leaving 15 bases between the germline ends. Germline loops: CDR1 SGHDT, CDR2 YYEEEE. The CDR3 contains 17 residues. The CDR3 coding sequence is TGTGCCAGCAGCTTAAGGTTGGCCCAGATAGCCAAAAACATTCAGTACTTC. Its protein product is CASSLRLAQIAKNIQYF.

The V call is TRBV20-1, the J call TRBJ2-7; 12 bases line up with TRBD2. Germline V CDR1 and CDR2: DFQATT, SNEGSKA (reference sequence). With V trimmed by 0 bases and J by 6 bases, 9 bases remained unmatched. CDR3 size: 16 residues. The CDR3 protein is CSARDALLAGGTEQYV. The CDR3 DNA reads as TGCAGTGCTAGAGATGCCTTACTAGCGGGGGGTACCGAGCAGTACGTC.

V gene TRBV7-6 combines with J gene TRBJ1-1; 8 nucleotides match TRBD1. The CDR3 has 17 amino acids. The germline CDR1 and CDR2 sequences are SGHVS and FNYEAQ. The V and J ends lost 0 bases and 2 bases, in that order; junction bases with no gene match: 8. CDR3 in amino acids: CASSLAGPGGVNTEAFF. CDR3 in DNA: TGTGCCAGCAGCTTAGCGGGGCCAGGGGGCGTAAACACTGAAGCTTTCTTT.

In its sample, this clonotype was seen a few times. DNA of the CDR3: TGTGCCAGCAGCTTATGGGGTCCGTTACCCCAAGAGACCCAGTACTTC. Protein product: CASSLWGPLPQETQYF. The chain joins TRBV7-9 to TRBJ2-5; D uncertain. The CDR3 totals 16 residues. V lost 2 bases, J lost 1 base, and 14 bases lay in between. Germline CDR1 and CDR2: SEHNR and FQNEAQ (reference sequence).

This clonotype has more than one count but fewer than ten. This sequence joins TRBV2 and TRBJ1-5; D gene uncertain. The CDR3 extends over 15 amino acids. Germline-derived CDR1 and CDR2 are SNHLY and FYNNEI. The V end was cut by 1 base, the J end by 6 bases, with 13 bases between. CDR3 nucleotide sequence: TGTGCCAGCAGTGAAGGCGGCAGGAGGACTCAGCCCCAGCATTTT. Amino acids: CASSEGGRRTQPQHF. The full variable domain, its missing parts supplied by reference TRBV2 and TRBJ1-5, is EPEVTQTPSHQVTQMGQEVILRCVPISNHLYFYWYRQILGQKVEFLVSFYNNEISEKSEIFDDQFSVERPDGSNFTLKIRSTKLEDSAMYFCASSEGGRRTQPQHFGDGTRLSIL.

At least ten counts were recorded for this clonotype. V gene TRBV7-9 combines with J gene TRBJ2-5; 7 nucleotides line up with TRBD2. The CDR3 is made up of 14 amino acids. Germline-derived CDR1 and CDR2 are SEHNR and FQNEAQ (reference sequence). J was trimmed by 5 bases and V by 2 bases; bases with no gene match: 5. CDR3 amino acids: CASSLWEGPETQYF. CDR3 nucleotides: TGTGCCAGCAGCTTATGGGAGGGCCCTGAGACCCAGTACTTC.

This clonotype was counted between two and nine times. The chain has TRBV20-1 and TRBJ1-2, with a tentative D call TRBD1 (5 bases). V shed 6 bases and J shed 5 bases, with 10 bases lying between them. The CDR3 has 11 residues. CDR1 is DFQATT, CDR2 SNEGSKA, per germline (reference sequence). This CDR3 is CSAGHSYGYTF. As DNA, the CDR3 is TGCAGTGCCGGACATTCGTATGGCTACACCTTC.

V and J are TRBV6-5 and TRBJ1-2; D is possibly TRBD1 (5 bases). The length of the CDR3 is 13 residues. The ends were cut back, 2 bases at V and 4 bases at J, with 8 bases in the middle. Per the germline V gene, CDR1 is MNHEY and CDR2 is SVGAGI. CDR3 amino acids: CASSYAQGYGYTF. DNA of the CDR3: TGTGCCAGCAGTTACGCCCAGGGCTATGGCTACACCTTC.

The chain has TRBV5-1 and TRBJ2-2; D is possibly TRBD1 (6 bases). The V gene's germline CDR1 is SGHRS and CDR2 YFSETQ. There are 22 residues in the CDR3. V shed 3 bases and J shed 0 bases, with 30 bases lying between them. CDR3 protein: CASSWGLRLLDRQNANTGELFF. DNA for the CDR3: TGCGCCAGCAGCTGGGGCCTTCGACTGCTCGACAGGCAAAACGCGAACACCGGGGAGCTGTTTTTT.

The chain combines TRBV20-1 with TRBJ1-3; a weak D match, TRBD1 (5 bases). The CDR3 is 12 residues long. Germline V CDR1 and CDR2: DFQATT, SNEGSKA (reference sequence). The germline V and J ends were trimmed by 5 bases and 4 bases, with 9 bases remaining between them. CDR3 nucleotides: TGCAGTGCTCCGGGGGAGGGAAACACCATATATTTT. It yields the protein CSAPGEGNTIYF.

This chain joins TRBV4-1 and TRBJ2-3; perhaps TRBD2 as D (7 bases). The germline CDR1 and CDR2 sequences are MGHRA and YSYEKL. Trimming cost V 4 bases and J 0 bases, with 17 bases left between them. The CDR3 length is 17 residues. As DNA, the CDR3 is TGCGCCAGCAGCCGCTGGGGGGGCCCCTCTAGCACAGATACGCAGTATTTT. Translating it yields CASSRWGGPSSTDTQYF.

This clonotype was seen only a few times. This chain connects TRBV5-1 to TRBJ2-1, with 8 positions matching TRBD1. CDR3 length: 14 residues. V shed 4 bases and J 4 bases; nucleotides not matched to a gene: 4. Germline values: CDR1 SGHRS, CDR2 YFSETQ. The DNA for the CDR3 is TGCGCCAGCAGCATGGACAGGGAATACAATGAGCAGTTCTTC. It specifies CASSMDREYNEQFF.

This clonotype has a count of ten or more. The V and J genes are TRBV6-1 and TRBJ2-5; 11 nucleotides line up with TRBD1. Germline CDR1 MNHNS, CDR2 SASEGT. The CDR3 length is 17 residues. V lost 6 bases, J lost 6 bases, and 15 bases stayed unmatched. The CDR3 here is CASRIGQPGQGGQTQYF. CDR3 bases: TGTGCCAGCAGGATTGGACAACCGGGACAGGGGGGACAGACCCAGTACTTC.

This clonotype was seen only a few times. This chain links TRBV6-1 with TRBJ2-7; D is tentatively TRBD1 or TRBD2 (5 bases each). V lost 7 bases, J lost 4 bases, and 17 bases lay in between. The CDR3 spans 14 residues. Per germline, CDR1 MNHNS and CDR2 SASEGT. The CDR3 sequence: CASTPEHGAYEQYF. DNA of the CDR3: TGTGCCAGCACCCCGGAACACGGGGCGTACGAGCAGTACTTC.